This T cell receptor beta chain emerged from a study of breast tumors, draining lymph nodes, adjacent tissues (dated by TCRdb to 2016 to 2017). Looking at the study overall: The study compared TCR beta repertoires across tumor, adjacent nontumor tissue and axillary lymph nodes from breast cancer patients. The study was designed to assess the relationships and possible T-cell exchange between tumor, surrounding tissue and draining lymph node repertoires in human breast cancer. Study-wide conclusions, independent of this receptor: The data were considered consistent with the idea that most tumor T cells come from the lymph node and then expand in tumor tissue. Tumor T-cell repertoires showed less diversity than lymph node repertoires and more diversity than nontumor tissue repertoires, and tumor T-cell repertoires showed preferential V and J gene usage. The similarity between tumor and nontumor tissue repertoires was significantly greater in luminal-like breast cancer than in basal-like breast cancer. The study presented the conclusion that tumor T cells originate in lymph nodes as consistent with a hypothesis, not as something directly demonstrated.

Comment on this clonotype: There is no known antigen for this receptor. At one end, the junction sequence differs from germline, possibly due to a read error.

This sample was sequenced with an Illumina HiSeq 2000. TCR beta chain libraries were generated by multiplex PCR amplification. High-throughput sequencing was used to analyze the amplified TCR beta chain products. The public reads were reprocessed in TCRdb via fastp at Q25 and MiXCR, keeping in-frame beta chains. Rows with a matching CDR3 protein are joined into one entry that keeps the most common DNA and genes. Recorded for this sample are about 21,000 distinct CDR3 sequences; 50% of them occurred a single time. The ten largest make up roughly 8.3% of the sample. According to the germline V gene, CDR1 reads SQVTM and CDR2 reads ANQGSEA. From the cysteine through the phenylalanine, the CDR3 covers 12 amino acids. The DNA shown is the 36-base CDR3, in frame from base 1.

This receptor chain uses TRBV29-1 and TRBJ2-4, and perhaps TRBD2 as D gene, on 5 matching bases. Sequencing used breast tumor tissue. This sequence was found in a female donor with breast cancer. Some clones in this sample may be carry-over from other donors' samples. The CDR3 protein is CGVRAAKNIRHF. The nucleotide sequence reads as follows: TGCGGCGTGAGGGCGGCCAAAAACATTCGGCACTTC.